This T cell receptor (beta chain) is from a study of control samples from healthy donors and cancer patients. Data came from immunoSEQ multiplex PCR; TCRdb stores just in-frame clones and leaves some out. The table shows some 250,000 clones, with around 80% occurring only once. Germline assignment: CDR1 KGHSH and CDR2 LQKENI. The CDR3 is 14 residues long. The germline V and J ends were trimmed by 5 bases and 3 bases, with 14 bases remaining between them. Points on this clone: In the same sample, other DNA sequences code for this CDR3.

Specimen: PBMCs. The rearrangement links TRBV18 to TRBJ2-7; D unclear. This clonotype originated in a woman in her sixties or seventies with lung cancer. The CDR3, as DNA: TGTGCCAGCTCAACGGGCCTAGTGAGCTACGAGCAGTACTTC. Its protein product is CASSTGLVSYEQYF.